The source of this T cell receptor (beta chain) is a study of blood T cell repertoires in COVID-19. Across the study: From the United States, Italy and Spain came samples of acute and convalescent COVID-19. From T cells, B-cell-depleted T cells, or PBMCs came the material, which was cDNA or gDNA.

The germline V gene has CDR1 GTSNPN and CDR2 SVGIG (reference sequence). Trimming stripped 6 bases from V and 3 bases from J, with 12 bases between. There are 12 residues in the CDR3. As processed by the authors: Nucleated cell number was recorded as an estimate derived from reference gene primer amplification. TCRdb's table, derived via immunoSEQ multiplex PCR, lists solely in-frame clones and lacks some. V and J calls and clone size are copied from that table; D and trimming were computed from the DNA. The table lists 150,000 to 200,000 clones, roughly four fifths of them singletons, with under 10% in the top ten. It was during active infection that Seattle patients were enrolled and then longitudinally followed.

The chain couples TRBV30 to TRBJ2-7; maybe TRBD1 (6 bases). This receptor was identified in a woman aged 70-85 years with COVID-19, enrolled during active disease. The sequenced material came from peripheral blood. CDR3 sequence reads: CACETGGYEQYF. As DNA, the CDR3 is TGTGCCTGTGAGACAGGTGGCTACGAGCAGTACTTC.